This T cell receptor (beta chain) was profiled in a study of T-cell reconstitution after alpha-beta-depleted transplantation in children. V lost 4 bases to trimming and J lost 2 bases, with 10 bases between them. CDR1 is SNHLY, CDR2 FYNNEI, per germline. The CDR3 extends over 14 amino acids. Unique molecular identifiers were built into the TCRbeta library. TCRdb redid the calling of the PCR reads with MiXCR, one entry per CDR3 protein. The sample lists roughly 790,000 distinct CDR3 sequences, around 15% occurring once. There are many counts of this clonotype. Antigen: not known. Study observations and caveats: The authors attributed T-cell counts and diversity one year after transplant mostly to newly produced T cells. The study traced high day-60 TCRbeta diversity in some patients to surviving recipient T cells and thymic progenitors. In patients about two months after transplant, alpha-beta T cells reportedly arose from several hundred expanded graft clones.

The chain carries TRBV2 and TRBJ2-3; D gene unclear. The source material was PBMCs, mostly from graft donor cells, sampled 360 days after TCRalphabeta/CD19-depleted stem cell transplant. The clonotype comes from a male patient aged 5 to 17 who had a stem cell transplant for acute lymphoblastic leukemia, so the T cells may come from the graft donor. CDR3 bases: TGTGCCAGCAGTGCCAACTATCTCACAGATACGCAGTATTTT. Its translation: CASSANYLTDTQYF.